Reported below is one T cell receptor (beta chain). This table comes from immunoSEQ multiplex PCR, and its TCRdb copy is limited to in-frame clones, with some not included. The profile shows approximately 150,000 clones, about 89% of them singletons. This sample stems from a study of cytomegalovirus exposure and HLA in healthy donors. V lost 2 bases and J lost 0, with 11 bases in between. This CDR3 has 15 amino acids. The J gene is TRBJ2-7, the V gene TRBV6-7; a weak D match, TRBD1 (5 bases). TRBV6-7 counts as an open reading frame of uncertain function. Source material: PBMCs. The source is a woman aged 18-30 years in good health and CMV-seropositive. In DNA, the CDR3 is TGTGCCAGCAGTTACGGGCAGGGCCCCTCCTACGAGCAGTACTTC. Residues: CASSYGQGPSYEQYF.